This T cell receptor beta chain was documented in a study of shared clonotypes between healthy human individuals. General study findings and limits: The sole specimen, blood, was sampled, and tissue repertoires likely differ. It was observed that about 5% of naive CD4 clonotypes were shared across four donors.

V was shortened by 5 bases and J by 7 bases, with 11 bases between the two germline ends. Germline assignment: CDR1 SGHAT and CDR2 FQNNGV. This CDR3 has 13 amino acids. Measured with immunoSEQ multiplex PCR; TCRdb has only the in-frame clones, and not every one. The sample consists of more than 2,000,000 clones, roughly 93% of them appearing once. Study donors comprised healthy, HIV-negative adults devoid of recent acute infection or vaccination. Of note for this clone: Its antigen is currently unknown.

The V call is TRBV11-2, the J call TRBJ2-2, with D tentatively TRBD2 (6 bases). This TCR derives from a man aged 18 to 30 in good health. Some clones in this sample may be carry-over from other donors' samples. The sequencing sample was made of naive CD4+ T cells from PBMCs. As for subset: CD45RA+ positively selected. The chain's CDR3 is CASSQVGGGELFF. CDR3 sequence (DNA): TGTGCCAGCAGCCAGGTGGGGGGCGGGGAGCTGTTTTTT. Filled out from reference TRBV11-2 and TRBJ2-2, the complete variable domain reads EAGVAQSPRYKIIEKRQSVAFWCNPISGHATLYWYQQILGQGPKLLIQFQNNGVVDDSQLPKDRFSAERLKGVDSTLKIQPAKLEDSAVYLCASSQVGGGELFFGEGSRLTVL.